This TCR beta chain came from a study of cytomegalovirus exposure and HLA in healthy donors. In nominal health when sampled, donors likely had unrecorded immune exposures nonetheless. The study, taken as a whole, reports: It was reported that the classifier diagnosed cytomegalovirus status with high specificity and sensitivity in both the original and validation cohorts. Upon later analysis, HLA-associated TCR beta chains proved more clonally expanded than other, equally common chains.

As for this clone: What it recognizes is unknown.

Vbeta (60) and Jbeta (13) primers were used in the PCR. In the authors' workflow: A later analysis counted tens of millions of unique TCR beta chains, 9.5 million to 13 million shared. The repertoire was sequenced with immunoSEQ multiplex PCR; TCRdb's copy has only in-frame clones and lacks some. The DNA was the basis for D and trimming; V, J and clone size are from that table. The sample carries over 80,000 clones, around 85% recorded once. Sequenced input: PBMCs. The receptor was derived from a man aged 40-50 years in good health and CMV-seropositive.

Here the CDR3 DNA reads TGTGCCAGTAAGGCCAGCGAGAAGAATCAGCCCCAGCATTTT. Translation gives CASKASEKNQPQHF. The V call is TRBV19, the J call TRBJ1-5; D is undetermined. Trimming cost V 7 bases and J 4 bases, with 14 bases left between them. CDR3 length equals 14 residues. CDR1 and CDR2 from the germline V gene are LNHDA and SQIVND (reference sequence).